This T cell receptor beta chain was observed in a study of cytomegalovirus exposure and HLA in healthy donors. The PCR used 60 Vbeta and 13 Jbeta primers. Repertoires were generated with immunoSEQ multiplex PCR, while TCRdb's copy carries only in-frame clones and drops some. The table includes 120,000 or so clones, about three quarters detected once. Germline-derived CDR1 and CDR2 are SEHNR and FQNEAQ (reference sequence). This CDR3 has 12 residues. V lost 6 bases to trimming and J lost 5 bases, with 7 bases between them. The receptor comes from a woman aged 40 to 55 in good health and CMV-seronegative. The chain recombines TRBV7-9 with TRBJ1-4; possible D gene TRBD1, 6 bases. Sequencing was done on a sample of PBMCs. The CDR3, as DNA: TGTGCCAGCAGTACAGGGAATGAAAAACTGTTTTTT. Amino acids: CASSTGNEKLFF.